This T cell receptor (beta chain) emerged from a study of blood T cells in healthy people across ages. Study results and limitations: The long-lived group displayed more naive CD4+ cells, plus higher diversity, than the aged donors did. CMV infection status of these donors was not known.

Primers used in a second PCR of roughly 6 to 12 cycles were a sample-barcoded 5' primer and a J-beta primer mix. Each cDNA molecule was tagged by a template-switch adaptor that had 12 random nucleotides. Each CDR3 protein is one row after TCRdb ran MiXCR on the 5' RACE reads. The table includes hundreds of thousands of distinct CDR3 sequences, around 50% detected once. Regarding this clonotype: Its antigen is unknown.

Per germline, CDR1 SGHTA and CDR2 FQGNSA. The germline V and J ends were trimmed by 0 bases and 13 bases, with 15 bases remaining between them. There are 13 residues in the CDR3. J is TRBJ2-5 and V is TRBV7-2, with D possibly being TRBD1 (5 bases). The clonotype comes from a woman aged 80 or over in good health. Sequenced material: blood. Written as DNA, the CDR3 is TGTGCCAGCAGCTTAGCCGCTACCGACAGTCCGTACTTC. As protein: CASSLAATDSPYF.